This is a list of T cell receptor beta chains from one sample in a study of graft-versus-host responses after intestinal transplantation. The method was immunoSEQ multiplex PCR; TCRdb's version includes in-frame clones alone and lacks a portion of them. Of approximately 3,100 clones in the sample, 74% were seen once. The sequences come from ileum tissue, collected approximately 5 and 7 days after intestinal transplantation. These receptors all come from a human patient who received an intestinal transplant, so some T cells may come from the graft donor. CDR3s include the opening cysteine and the closing phenylalanine or tryptophan. The D gene is left open where the match is weak. Size is omitted from some rows. Given values are once, few, many or a class for expanded clones.

>NA|TRBV25-1|NA|TRBJ2-1
TGTGCCAGCAGTGAATCCAGGGACAATGAGCAGTTCTTC
CASSESRDNEQFF
>NA|TRBV11-2|NA|TRBJ1-1
TGTGCCAGCAGCTCCGGCGGAGTAAGTATCACTGAAGCTTTCTTT
CASSSGGVSITEAFF
>NA|TRBV6-1|NA|TRBJ2-5
TGTGCCAGCAGTAAACACCAAGAGACCCAGTACTTC
CASSKHQETQYF
>NA|TRBV25-1|TRBD2|TRBJ2-3
TGTGCCAGCAGGACTAGCGGCACAGATACGCAGTATTTT
CASRTSGTDTQYF
>NA|TRBV2|TRBD1|TRBJ2-7
TGTGCCAGCAGGACAGGGGGCTCCTACGAGCAGTACTTC
CASRTGGSYEQYF
>NA|TRBV19|TRBD1|TRBJ2-5
TGTGCCAGTAGTATCGTAAAGGGACAGGGTGGAGAGACCCAGTACTTC
CASSIVKGQGGETQYF
>few|TRBV7-2|NA|TRBJ1-4
TGTGCCAGCAGCTTAGATCAGGGAAGAAAACTGTTTTTT
CASSLDQGRKLFF
>NA|TRBV7-9|NA|TRBJ1-6
TGTGCCAGCAGCGGACAGAATAATTCACCCCTCCACTTT
CASSGQNNSPLHF
>hyperexpanded|TRBV11-2|NA|TRBJ2-7
TGTGCCAGCAAGCTTAGGTCCCTACACCTAGACGAGTACTTC
CASKLRSLHLDEYF
>NA|TRBV4-1|TRBD1|TRBJ2-7
TGCGCCAGCAGCCGGGACAGGGGTTACGAGCAGTACTTC
CASSRDRGYEQYF
>NA|TRBV21-1|NA|TRBJ1-1
TGTGCCAGCAGCAAAGGAGCAGCTTCTATAGGCAGGGGGTCCGACGATGCGAACACTGAAGCTTTCTTT
CASSKGAASIGRGSDDANTEAFF
>NA|TRBV5-4|TRBD1|TRBJ1-3
TGTGCCAGCAGCCGCAGGGGGAGCTCTGGAAACACCATATATTTT
CASSRRGSSGNTIYF
>NA|TRBV6-5|NA|TRBJ2-7
TGTGCCAGCGGAAAGGGGGTAACCTACGAGCAGTACTTC
CASGKGVTYEQYF
>NA|TRBV7-9|NA|TRBJ2-5
TGTGCCAGCAGCTTTGAGACCCAGTACTTC
CASSFETQYF
>NA|TRBV5-6|NA|TRBJ1-2
TGTGCCAGCACCCCTCGACCGGGAGCTAACTATGGCTACACCTTC
CASTPRPGANYGYTF
>NA|TRBV25-1|TRBD1|TRBJ2-1
TGTGCCAGCACCGGACAGGGTGGGTTCAGCAATGAGCAGTTCTTC
CASTGQGGFSNEQFF
>NA|TRBV5-1|TRBD1|TRBJ1-5
TGCGCCAGCAGCTTGGGGACAGGGGGCAATCAGCCCCAGCATTTT
CASSLGTGGNQPQHF
>NA|TRBV19|TRBD1|TRBJ2-7
TGTGCCAGTAGTATAGGACAGGGCGAGCAGTACTTC
CASSIGQGEQYF
>NA|TRBV6-5|NA|TRBJ2-2
TGTGCCAGCAGGGGGAACACCGGGGAGCTGTTTTTT
CASRGNTGELFF
>NA|TRBV10-3|NA|TRBJ1-2
TGTGCCATCAGCCTGGACATTTCGCCGCTCTATGGCTACACCTTC
CAISLDISPLYGYTF
>few|TRBV21-1|NA|TRBJ2-7
TGTGCCAGCAGCAAAGAATCGGACCGTACGTTCTCCTACGAGCAGTACTTC
CASSKESDRTFSYEQYF
>NA|TRBV27|TRBD1|TRBJ2-7
TGTGCCAGCACAGGGGGTTACGAGCAGTACTTC
CASTGGYEQYF
>few|TRBV2|NA|TRBJ1-4
TGTGCCAGCAGGGAGGATGAGGAAAAACTGTTTTTT
CASREDEEKLFF
>NA|TRBV10-3|NA|TRBJ1-1
TGTGCCATCAGTGGGAAGGGGACGGACACTGAAGCTTTCTTT
CAISGKGTDTEAFF
>NA|TRBV21-1|NA|TRBJ2-7
TGTGCCAGCAGGGACTCCATGCTACACGTGTTAGACGAGCAGTACTTC
CASRDSMLHVLDEQYF
>NA|TRBV5-6|TRBD1|TRBJ1-2
TGTGCCAGCAGCTATTCCGGGACAGGGGGCTATGGCTACACCTTC
CASSYSGTGGYGYTF
>NA|TRBV6-1|NA|TRBJ2-7
TGTGCCAGCAGTGAGACTAGTTACGAGCAGTACTTC
CASSETSYEQYF
>NA|TRBV25-1|NA|TRBJ1-5
TGTGCCAGCAGTGAGGGATATAGCAATCAGCCCCAGCATTTT
CASSEGYSNQPQHF
>NA|TRBV9|NA|TRBJ1-2
TGTGCCAGCAGCGTAGAGGCAGGGCCGATCTATGGCTACACCTTC
CASSVEAGPIYGYTF
>once|TRBV10-3|NA|TRBJ1-2
TGTGCCACCCATCCCACAGGGCCCTATGGCTACACCTTC
CATHPTGPYGYTF
>NA|TRBV25-1|NA|TRBJ1-2
TGTGCCAGCAGTGATCTGTCGGGGGACTATGGCTACACCTTC
CASSDLSGDYGYTF
>NA|TRBV5-6|TRBD1|TRBJ2-7
TGTGCCAGCAGCTTGGCGGGACAGGGGGTCTACGAGCAGTACTTC
CASSLAGQGVYEQYF
>large|TRBV7-9|NA|TRBJ2-5
TGTGCCAGCGGCTACCCCCCTAGGAGGGAGACCCAGTACTTC
CASGYPPRRETQYF
>NA|TRBV19|TRBD2|TRBJ2-7
TGTGCCAGTAGTATTATAGCGGGAAAAAACGAGCAGTACTTC
CASSIIAGKNEQYF